This T cell receptor beta chain was captured by sequencing in a study of PD-L1 blockade in urothelial cancer. Study as a whole: About 90% of the roughly 29 patients were men with bladder-origin urothelial cancer.

Clones were read by immunoSEQ multiplex PCR, and TCRdb kept only the in-frame ones, dropping some. The sample holds 30,000 to 40,000 clones, approximately 89% seen once. The CDR3 is 15 residues long. Germline assignment: CDR1 MRHNA and CDR2 SNTAGT. Trimming took off 6 bases at V and 2 bases at J, with 14 bases between the two ends. The time point denotes: pretreatment peripheral blood. The study collected 1 to 8 samples per patient, pretreatment and on-treatment. The source of this sequence is a woman aged 60-75 years with urothelial cancer. This sequence joins TRBV6-4 and TRBJ2-1; D is perhaps TRBD2 (5 bases). This material consisted of PBMCs, taken around atezolizumab (anti-PD-L1) treatment. The CDR3 protein is CASSQSGHTYNEQFF. The CDR3, as DNA: TGTGCCAGCAGCCAGAGCGGTCATACCTACAATGAGCAGTTCTTC.